A selection of T cell receptor beta chains follows, all from one sample in a study of shared clonotypes between healthy human individuals. The data were produced by immunoSEQ multiplex PCR, yet TCRdb's version contains in-frame clones alone and is incomplete. The sample records more than 1.2 million clones, 98% to 99% being singletons. The sequencing input was naive CD4+ T cells sorted from blood. The receptors derive from a man aged 30 to 39 in good health. CDR3s include the opening cysteine and the closing phenylalanine or tryptophan. The D gene is left open where the match is weak. A clone size is listed for some rows: how often the clone was seen (once, few, many), or a class if it is expanded.

length,V,J,D,size,CDR3,DNA
15,TRBV11-2,TRBJ2-3,NA,once,CASLLSLAQADTQYF,TGTGCCAGCCTTCTGTCCCTAGCCCAGGCAGATACGCAGTATTTT
17,TRBV15,TRBJ2-1,TRBD2,NA,CATHRAGGRFFDNEQFF,TGTGCCACCCACCGAGCGGGAGGGCGTTTTTTCGACAATGAGCAGTTCTTC
15,TRBV11-2,TRBJ2-7,NA,NA,CASSRSGLPTYEQYF,TGTGCCAGCAGCCGAAGCGGACTGCCAACCTACGAGCAGTACTTC
13,TRBV5-4,TRBJ2-7,NA,NA,CASSVGLSYEQYF,TGTGCCAGCAGCGTCGGTCTCTCCTACGAGCAGTACTTC
14,TRBV7-8,TRBJ1-3,NA,NA,CASSLHRSGNTIYF,TGTGCCAGCAGCTTACACAGGTCTGGAAACACCATATATTTT
15,TRBV6-5,TRBJ2-3,TRBD1,NA,CASRLNRGSTDTQYF,TGTGCCAGCAGACTAAACAGGGGAAGCACAGATACGCAGTATTTT
13,TRBV11-2,TRBJ2-3,NA,NA,CASSSTRTDTQYF,TGTGCCAGCAGCTCGACTAGGACAGATACGCAGTATTTT
14,TRBV7-9,TRBJ2-7,NA,NA,CASSPWDGPYEQYF,TGTGCCAGCAGCCCATGGGACGGGCCCTACGAGCAGTACTTC
14,TRBV6-5,TRBJ2-4,NA,NA,CASSPTSLGDIQYF,TGTGCCAGCAGTCCGACTAGTTTGGGTGACATTCAGTACTTC
13,TRBV18,TRBJ2-1,NA,NA,CASSPKSSNEQFF,TGTGCCAGCTCACCGAAAAGTAGCAATGAGCAGTTCTTC
14,TRBV7-6,TRBJ2-7,TRBD2,NA,CASSLIAGAYEQYF,TGTGCCAGCAGCTTAATAGCGGGGGCCTACGAGCAGTACTTC
14,TRBV15,TRBJ1-3,NA,NA,CATSREKIPNTIYF,TGTGCCACCAGCAGGGAAAAGATTCCAAACACCATATATTTT
14,TRBV15,TRBJ2-3,NA,NA,CATSRDRATDTQYF,TGTGCCACCAGCAGAGATCGGGCCACAGATACGCAGTATTTT
13,TRBV9,TRBJ1-1,NA,NA,CASSVTRNTEAFF,TGTGCCAGCAGCGTAACACGCAACACTGAAGCTTTCTTT
16,TRBV5-1,TRBJ2-5,TRBD2,NA,CASSMAGTSIGETQYF,TGCGCCAGCAGCATGGCCGGGACTAGCATTGGAGAGACCCAGTACTTC
15,TRBV7-9,TRBJ2-1,NA,NA,CASSSHRGGYNEQFF,TGTGCCAGCAGCTCCCATAGGGGGGGGTACAATGAGCAGTTCTTC
13,TRBV7-3,TRBJ1-2,TRBD1,NA,CASSLTGQDGYTF,TGTGCCAGCAGCTTAACGGGACAGGATGGCTACACCTTC
15,TRBV15,TRBJ2-1,NA,NA,CATSRDGRSYNEQFF,TGTGCCACCAGCAGAGATGGCAGGTCTTACAATGAGCAGTTCTTC
15,TRBV5-5,TRBJ2-1,TRBD2,NA,CASSSTSGRADEQFF,TGTGCCAGCAGCTCCACTAGCGGGAGGGCGGATGAGCAGTTCTTC
17,TRBV11-2,TRBJ2-4,NA,NA,CASSFRLASGVKNIQYF,TGTGCCAGCAGCTTTAGGCTAGCTAGTGGTGTCAAAAACATTCAGTACTTC
13,TRBV29-1,TRBJ2-7,NA,NA,CSVDEEYLYEQYF,TGCAGCGTTGACGAGGAGTACCTCTACGAGCAGTACTTC
15,TRBV10-3,TRBJ2-1,NA,NA,CAISESSTRTAEQFF,TGTGCCATCAGTGAGTCTTCGACTAGAACTGCCGAGCAGTTCTTC
14,TRBV5-6,TRBJ1-1,NA,NA,CATGRAPLNTEAFF,TGTGCCACTGGGCGGGCTCCCCTGAACACTGAAGCTTTCTTT
13,TRBV15,TRBJ1-2,NA,once,CATSRDAVYGYTF,TGTGCCACCAGCAGAGATGCCGTCTATGGCTACACCTTC
15,TRBV27,TRBJ2-7,NA,NA,CASSLSPRSSYEQYF,TGTGCCAGCAGTTTATCTCCCAGATCCTCCTACGAGCAGTACTTC
16,TRBV28,TRBJ2-7,TRBD2,once,CASSSLRGGSIYEQYF,TGTGCCAGCAGTTCCCTCCGTGGCGGGAGTATCTACGAGCAGTACTTC
13,TRBV9,TRBJ2-1,TRBD1,once,CASSAGTDNEQFF,TGTGCCAGCAGTGCCGGGACAGACAATGAGCAGTTCTTC
13,TRBV6-1,TRBJ1-2,NA,NA,CASSGQVIYGYTF,TGTGCCAGCAGTGGACAGGTGATCTATGGCTACACCTTC
16,TRBV5-1,TRBJ2-3,TRBD2,NA,CASSPALAGVTDTQYF,TGCGCCAGCAGCCCCGCCTTAGCGGGAGTGACAGATACGCAGTATTTT
13,TRBV7-9,TRBJ2-7,NA,NA,CASSARDIYEQYF,TGTGCCAGCAGCGCCCGGGACATTTACGAGCAGTACTTC
16,TRBV7-6,TRBJ2-7,TRBD1,once,CASSLDPPRTGYEQYF,TGTGCCAGCAGCTTAGACCCCCCGAGGACAGGCTACGAGCAGTACTTC
16,TRBV6-1,TRBJ1-5,NA,NA,CASSETSRYSNQPQHF,TGTGCCAGCAGTGAGACGTCCAGGTATAGCAATCAGCCCCAGCATTTT
15,TRBV2,TRBJ2-2,TRBD1,NA,CASFPGTGYTGELFF,TGTGCCAGCTTCCCCGGGACAGGTTACACCGGGGAGCTGTTTTTT
13,TRBV10-3,TRBJ1-2,NA,NA,CAISESGGYGYTF,TGTGCCATCAGTGAGTCTGGAGGCTATGGCTACACCTTC
14,TRBV18,TRBJ2-5,NA,NA,CASSPPGPKETQYF,TGTGCCAGCTCACCTCCGGGACCCAAAGAGACCCAGTACTTC
13,TRBV19,TRBJ1-2,NA,NA,CASSIGTNYGYTF,TGTGCCAGTAGTATTGGGACTAACTATGGCTACACCTTC
17,TRBV5-1,TRBJ2-5,NA,NA,CASSPVTTSRPQETQYF,TGCGCCAGCAGCCCAGTCACGACTTCGAGACCACAAGAGACCCAGTACTTC
18,TRBV11-2,TRBJ2-2,TRBD2,NA,CASSLGASGSGRTGELFF,TGTGCCAGCAGCTTGGGGGCTAGCGGGAGTGGGAGGACCGGGGAGCTGTTTTTT
14,TRBV28,TRBJ1-2,NA,NA,CASSPVQSHYGYTF,TGTGCCAGCAGTCCGGTCCAGTCTCACTATGGCTACACCTTC
15,TRBV6-1,TRBJ1-1,NA,once,CASSEGFTGTTEAFF,TGTGCCAGCAGTGAAGGTTTTACAGGGACCACTGAAGCTTTCTTT
15,TRBV28,TRBJ2-1,TRBD2,NA,CASSFPSGSYNEQFF,TGTGCCAGCAGTTTCCCTAGCGGATCCTACAATGAGCAGTTCTTC
13,TRBV27,TRBJ2-4,NA,once,CASRDLGVNIQYF,TGTGCCAGCAGAGATCTAGGGGTAAACATTCAGTACTTC
15,TRBV2,TRBJ2-1,NA,NA,CASRQGLVDYNEQFF,TGTGCCAGCAGGCAGGGACTCGTCGACTACAATGAGCAGTTCTTC